Following are 22 T cell receptor beta chains from one sample sequenced in a study of T cells in Graves' hyperthyroidism and ophthalmopathy. The investigators amplified TCR beta CDR3 regions from RNA transcripts. During a first-round RT-PCR of the TCR CDR3, the HTBI primer set was used. A single record per CDR3 protein comes from TCRdb applying MiXCR to the multiplex PCR reads. The table lists around 350,000 distinct CDR3 sequences, around 13% of them singletons, with about 19% in the top ten. Specimen: blood. The receptors here all came from a woman aged 30 to 39 with Graves' ophthalmopathy.

This chain links TRBV2 with TRBJ2-3; D possibly corresponds to TRBD2 (5 bases). The CDR3 sequence is 13 residues long. In germline, CDR1 is SNHLY, CDR2 FYNNEI. Trimming removed 8 bases from V and 0 bases from J, with 9 bases in between. The CDR3, as DNA: TGTGCCAGCGGACTGTCGAGCACAGATACGCAGTATTTT. Its translation: CASGLSSTDTQYF.

Details on this clonotype: A read error may be the cause here, since a much bigger clone is one base away. This sequence joins TRBV5-1 and TRBJ2-1; D is possibly TRBD1 (5 bases). The germline CDR1 and CDR2 sequences are SGHRS and YFSETQ. The CDR3 runs 14 residues. For the CDR3, the DNA is TGCGCCAGCAGTTCAGGGATATCGGGCAATGAGCGGTTCTTC. This translates into CASSSGISGNERFF.

A word on this clonotype: This may come from a read error, since a much larger clone is one base off. The CDR3 spells CASRGLAGGPEQLF. The CDR3 coding sequence is TGTGCCAGCAGGGGACTAGCGGGGGGGCCTGAGCAGCTCTTC. The V and J genes are TRBV13 and TRBJ2-1; 16 positions match TRBD2. The CDR3 spans 14 residues. Germline V gene sequence: CDR1 PRHDT, CDR2 FYEKMQ (reference sequence).

This clonotype was picked up many times. The gene calls are TRBV20-1 and TRBJ1-5; perhaps TRBD1 as D (6 bases). Trimming removed 0 bases from V and 7 bases from J, with 19 bases in between. The CDR3 totals 16 residues. The germline CDR1 and CDR2 sequences are DFQATT and SNEGSKA (reference sequence). The CDR3 DNA sequence: TGCAGTGCTAGAGAGGGGGTCAGGGGCGCCGGCCAGCCCCAGCATTTT. This encodes CSAREGVRGAGQPQHF.

The sample holds many counts of this clonotype. J is TRBJ2-7 and V is TRBV7-2; 9 nucleotides line up with TRBD1. J was trimmed by 1 base and V by 5 bases; bases with no gene match: 9. The germline gives CDR1 SGHTA, CDR2 FQGNSA. The CDR3 is made up of 16 amino acids. CDR3 amino acids: CASSPLMGQGSYEQYF. DNA of the CDR3: TGTGCCAGCAGCCCCCTCATGGGACAGGGTTCCTACGAGCAGTACTTC.

This clonotype was recorded many times. The chain is built from TRBV20-1 and TRBJ1-5; the D is unclear. Trimming removed 6 bases from V and 6 bases from J, with 15 bases in between. Germline CDR1 reads DFQATT; CDR2 reads SNEGSKA (reference sequence). There are 13 residues in the CDR3. CDR3 loop: CSATPSRIQPQHF. The CDR3 coding sequence is TGCAGTGCCACCCCGTCTAGGATTCAGCCCCAGCATTTT.

This clonotype was recorded many times. V and J are TRBV7-2 and TRBJ2-5; D call uncertain. Germline V gene sequence: CDR1 SGHTA, CDR2 FQGNSA. The CDR3 loop spans 12 amino acids. V gave up 5 bases and J gave up 4 bases, with 8 bases separating them. The CDR3 coding sequence is TGTGCCAGCAGCCCAATACGAGAGACCCAGTACTTC. Translation gives CASSPIRETQYF.

The chain recombines TRBV9 with TRBJ2-1; 8 bases are a match to TRBD2. The CDR3 contains 16 residues. The ends lost 3 bases at V and 2 bases at J; junction bases unmatched: 7. The germline gives CDR1 SGDLS, CDR2 YYNGEE. The chain's CDR3 is CASSGLAGGPYNEQFF. The DNA for the CDR3 is TGTGCCAGCAGCGGTTTGGCGGGGGGCCCCTACAATGAGCAGTTCTTC.

This clonotype was observed at least ten times. V gene TRBV20-1 combines with J gene TRBJ2-7; 8 bases fit TRBD1. J gave up 3 bases and V 0 bases, and 7 bases lay outside the gene matches. The germline V gene has CDR1 DFQATT and CDR2 SNEGSKA (reference sequence). This CDR3 spans 15 amino acids. The CDR3 protein is CSARDPGQEFYEQYF. The DNA for the CDR3 is TGCAGTGCTAGAGATCCGGGACAGGAGTTCTACGAGCAGTACTTC.

There are many counts of this clonotype. The chain has TRBV28 and TRBJ1-1, with D possibly TRBD1 on 5 matching bases. Germline V gives CDR1 MDHEN, CDR2 SYDVKM. V lost 6 bases to trimming and J lost 7 bases, with 15 bases between them. The CDR3 sequence is 13 residues long. The CDR3 nucleotides are TGTGCCAGCAGGCCCGGGGGGGGAAGTGAAGCTTTCTTT. It specifies CASRPGGGSEAFF.

This clonotype has a handful of counts. The chain couples TRBV29-1 to TRBJ1-3; D is uncertain. The CDR3 covers 13 residues. Germline V gives CDR1 SQVTM, CDR2 ANQGSEA. V gave up 4 bases and J gave up 4 bases, with 11 bases separating them. CDR3: CSVGNVAGNTIYF. The CDR3 region has the DNA TGCAGCGTTGGTAATGTAGCAGGAAACACCATATATTTT.

Many counts were recorded for this clonotype. The chain is built from TRBV7-2 and TRBJ2-7; 7 nucleotides agree with TRBD1. Per the germline V gene, CDR1 is SGHTA and CDR2 is FQGNSA. The CDR3 length is 14 residues. With 1 base clipped from V and 7 bases from J, the junction kept 7 bases outside the gene matches. CDR3 sequence: CASSLGDRVGEQYF. CDR3 nucleotides: TGTGCCAGCAGCTTAGGAGACAGGGTTGGGGAGCAGTACTTC.

Details on this clonotype: This may be a read error, as it is one base from a much larger clone. The chain links TRBV4-2 to TRBJ2-7; possibly TRBD1 for D (6 bases). CDR1 is LGHNA and CDR2 is YNFKEQ in the germline V gene. V lost 8 bases to trimming and J lost 1 base, with 18 bases between them. This CDR3 comprises 15 residues. The CDR3 spells CASGYRDQASYEQYF. The CDR3 coding sequence is TGTGCCAGCGGATACAGGGATCAGGCGTCCTACGAGCAGTACTTC.

Ten or more counts support this clonotype. V gene TRBV11-2 combines with J gene TRBJ1-1; weak D call: TRBD1 (5 bases). The CDR3 contains 16 residues. Trimming shortened V by 2 bases and J by 0 bases, and 13 bases separated the two germline ends. CDR1 SGHAT and CDR2 FQNNGV come from the germline V gene. CDR3 in DNA: TGTGCCAGCAGCTTAAACGGGCAGACAGTGAACACTGAAGCTTTCTTT. Amino acids: CASSLNGQTVNTEAFF.

This clonotype came up many times. The V and J genes are TRBV3-1 and TRBJ2-7; D unresolved. Trimming removed 5 bases at V and 2 bases at J, with 13 bases between. The length of the CDR3 is 14 residues. Germline-derived CDR1 and CDR2 are LGHDT and YNNKEL (reference sequence). CDR3 coding DNA: TGTGCCAGCAGCTTAAACGTGAAGACCTACGAGCAGTACTTC. It yields the protein CASSLNVKTYEQYF.

This clonotype showed up many times. The chain carries TRBV5-6 and TRBJ2-1, with D tentatively TRBD1 or TRBD2 (6 bases each). Germline CDR1 and CDR2: SGHDT and YYEEEE. CDR3 size: 14 residues. Trimming shortened V by 0 bases and J by 7 bases, and 11 bases separated the two germline ends. For the CDR3, the DNA is TGTGCCAGCAGCTTGGGCAGGGGACTGAATGAGCAGTTCTTC. This encodes CASSLGRGLNEQFF. The full variable domain, rest sourced from reference TRBV5-6 and TRBJ2-1, is DAGVTQSPTHLIKTRGQQVTLRCSPKSGHDTVSWYQQALGQGPQFIFQYYEEEERQRGNFPDRFSGHQFPNYSSELNVNALLLGDSALYLCASSLGRGLNEQFFGPGTRLTVL.

This clonotype has a count of ten or more. The chain has TRBV5-1 and TRBJ1-1; perhaps TRBD1 as D (5 bases). The germline CDR1 and CDR2 sequences are SGHRS and YFSETQ. This CDR3 has 15 amino acids. Trimming took off 0 bases at V and 6 bases at J, with 15 bases between the two ends. In DNA form, the CDR3 reads TGCGCCAGCAGCTTGGATCAGGGTCTAGTTGCTGAAGCTTTCTTT. Translation: CASSLDQGLVAEAFF.

The CDR3 region has the DNA TGTGCCAGCAGCTTAAGCCTTCTACAGGGCCGGGAGCAGTACTTC. This codes for CASSLSLLQGREQYF. The rearrangement links TRBV7-9 to TRBJ2-7, with D possibly being TRBD1 (6 bases). V was shortened by 2 bases and J by 7 bases, with 18 bases between the two germline ends. The CDR3 is 15 amino acids. Germline CDR1 reads SEHNR; CDR2 reads FQNEAQ (reference sequence).

This clonotype was seen only a few times. This chain uses TRBV10-3 with TRBJ2-3, with D perhaps being TRBD1 or TRBD2 (5 bases each). This CDR3 contains 14 residues. Germline V gene data show CDR1 as ENHRY and CDR2 as SYGVKD. With 6 bases removed from V and 2 bases from J, the gap between germline ends came to 12 bases. The CDR3 spells CAIRARDPTDTQYF. The DNA for the CDR3 is TGTGCCATCAGGGCCCGGGACCCCACAGATACGCAGTATTTT.

This clonotype was seen repeatedly, ten times or more. The CDR3 is CAWSVFLGNEQFF. DNA for the CDR3: TGTGCCTGGAGTGTATTTTTGGGCAATGAGCAGTTCTTC. The chain couples TRBV30 to TRBJ2-1; D is unclear. Germline CDR1 and CDR2: GTSNPN and SVGIG (reference sequence). The germline V and J ends were trimmed by 0 bases and 6 bases, with 9 bases remaining between them. This CDR3 spans 13 amino acids.

This clonotype came up many times. V is TRBV7-2 and J is TRBJ2-7; 12 nucleotides match TRBD2. Germline V lookup: CDR1 SGHTA, CDR2 FQGNSA. The V gene end was trimmed by 3 bases and the J gene end by 6 bases; junction bases not matched to a gene: 3. The CDR3 is made up of 14 amino acids. The CDR3 region has the DNA TGTGCCAGCAGCTTCTCGACTAGCGGGGGCGAGCAGTACTTC. Protein sequence: CASSFSTSGGEQYF.

This clonotype turned up a few times. A much more abundant neighbour one base away suggests this may be a read error. The V and J genes are TRBV6-1 and TRBJ1-5; D is ambiguous. The CDR3 has 16 amino acids. Germline V gene data show CDR1 as MNHNS and CDR2 as SASEGT. The CDR3 bases are TGTGCCGGCAGAGACGGCCGACGTACGGCGAATCAGCCCCAGCATTTT. Its translation is CAGRDGRRTANQPQHF.